The source of this TCR beta chain is a study of regulatory T cells in long-lasting Graves disease. Regarding the study as a whole: Sample size was small, which may have lowered accuracy.

This clonotype was recorded many times. Its antigen is not identified. The time point here: persistent/refractory GD, antithyroid drugs over 5 years with positive TRAb. RNA from PBMCs was the source of the TCR library. Arm-PCR of CDR3 regions and iRepertoire HTBI primers were used to build TCR beta libraries. Via MiXCR, TCRdb re-called the multiplex PCR reads, giving one row per CDR3 protein. Found here are 400,000 to 500,000 distinct CDR3 sequences, around 20% of them singletons; the top ten hold roughly an eighth. The CDR3 consists of 16 residues. Germline V lookup: CDR1 MNHNS, CDR2 SASEGT. With 5 bases removed from V and 0 bases from J, the gap between germline ends came to 13 bases.

The receptor was derived from a female donor with Graves disease. V is TRBV6-1 and J is TRBJ2-2; D unresolved. The material sequenced was peripheral blood mononuclear cells (PBMCs), taken when the disease was refractory, from a patient treated with antithyroid drugs. DNA for the CDR3: TGTGCCAGCAGTATACGGCGTTTGGCGAACACCGGGGAGCTGTTTTTT. The encoded protein is CASSIRRLANTGELFF.